This paragraph reports one TCR beta chain. Original processing notes: By means of reference gene primer amplification, nucleated cell counts were estimated. Generated by immunoSEQ multiplex PCR, the TCRdb table keeps only in-frame clones and is missing some. V, J and clone size were drawn from that table, and D and trimming were deduced from the DNA. The sample holds roughly 360,000 clones; more than 75% are singletons and the top ten take over 0.9%. The CDR3 is 14 amino acids. Per germline, CDR1 SGHDT and CDR2 YYEEEE. Trimming removed 2 bases from V and 2 bases from J, with 11 bases in between. This sample was included in a study of blood T cell repertoires in COVID-19. About the research overall: PBMCs, B-cell-depleted T cells, or T cells provided the cDNA or gDNA that made up the material.

Source material: PBMCs or T cells enriched from blood (not recorded which). The J gene is TRBJ2-7, the V gene TRBV5-6, with a tentative D call TRBD2 (6 bases). This sequence originates from a woman aged 30 to 39 with acute COVID-19. The CDR3 sequence is CASSFGTPAYEQYF. The CDR3 region has the DNA TGTGCCAGCAGCTTCGGGACTCCCGCCTACGAGCAGTACTTC. Variable domain in full (rest from reference TRBV5-6 and TRBJ2-7): DAGVTQSPTHLIKTRGQQVTLRCSPKSGHDTVSWYQQALGQGPQFIFQYYEEEERQRGNFPDRFSGHQFPNYSSELNVNALLLGDSALYLCASSFGTPAYEQYFGPGTRLTVT.